A selection of T cell receptor beta chains follows, all from one sample in a study of T-cell memory formation after mild COVID-19. From the 5' RACE reads, TCRdb called clonotypes with MiXCR, one entry per CDR3 protein. The data contain about 200,000 distinct CDR3 sequences, approximately 20% of them seen just once; the ten biggest clones take up 2.4%. The specimen sequenced was PBMCs or a T cell subset sorted from them (not recorded which). These receptors all come from an adult woman who had mild COVID-19 (a few samples of this study predate the infection). Cell type and time point are not known. The conserved cysteine and the conserved F or W are not part of the CDR3 here. The order of the fields is CDR3 protein, V gene, J gene.

CDR3aa: ASSFIPRGPTNEQF
v_gene: TRBV2
j_gene: TRBJ2-1

CDR3aa: ASKASGGGAGELF
v_gene: TRBV12-3/TRBV12-4
j_gene: TRBJ2-2

CDR3aa: ASSLRTGLGGAF
v_gene: TRBV11-3
j_gene: TRBJ1-1

CDR3aa: ASSQAQARGGQGSGANVLT
v_gene: TRBV4-1
j_gene: TRBJ2-6

CDR3aa: ASSDRVREETQY
v_gene: TRBV2
j_gene: TRBJ2-5

CDR3aa: AISESMQSYEQY
v_gene: TRBV10-3
j_gene: TRBJ2-7

CDR3aa: ATQPLQTGRHGYT
v_gene: TRBV3-1
j_gene: TRBJ1-2

CDR3aa: ATSDFLGSGSYEQF
v_gene: TRBV24-1
j_gene: TRBJ2-1

CDR3aa: ASSLGNVGKDTQY
v_gene: TRBV7-3
j_gene: TRBJ2-3

CDR3aa: ASRLAGANNEQF
v_gene: TRBV6-5
j_gene: TRBJ2-1

CDR3aa: ATSHFMGRYTDTQY
v_gene: TRBV15
j_gene: TRBJ2-3

CDR3aa: ASSLGDRANYGYT
v_gene: TRBV12-3/TRBV12-4
j_gene: TRBJ1-2

CDR3aa: ATSREQNGYEQY
v_gene: TRBV15
j_gene: TRBJ2-7

CDR3aa: AVSRGYEQY
v_gene: TRBV24-1
j_gene: TRBJ2-7

CDR3aa: ASRSLAGGADTQY
v_gene: TRBV5-5
j_gene: TRBJ2-3

CDR3aa: SAQQVNTEAF
v_gene: TRBV29-1
j_gene: TRBJ1-1

CDR3aa: ASSTPQPGTGTDTQY
v_gene: TRBV19
j_gene: TRBJ2-3

CDR3aa: ASSYSVWRGSNQPQH
v_gene: TRBV6-6
j_gene: TRBJ1-5

CDR3aa: ASGLTGSPLNSPLH
v_gene: TRBV2
j_gene: TRBJ1-6

CDR3aa: ASRGAGGMRTEAF
v_gene: TRBV2
j_gene: TRBJ1-1

CDR3aa: AISDAPTPTQY
v_gene: TRBV10-3
j_gene: TRBJ2-3

CDR3aa: ATSRETDAEETQY
v_gene: TRBV15
j_gene: TRBJ2-5

CDR3aa: ASSLLFAVQF
v_gene: TRBV5-5
j_gene: TRBJ2-1

CDR3aa: ASSYSRRSLAGGTYEQY
v_gene: TRBV6-5
j_gene: TRBJ2-7

CDR3aa: SGGQGNYGYT
v_gene: TRBV20-1
j_gene: TRBJ1-2

CDR3aa: ASSPALRGRGAYSPLH
v_gene: TRBV5-1
j_gene: TRBJ1-6

CDR3aa: ASSSYLRTDTQY
v_gene: TRBV7-2
j_gene: TRBJ2-3

CDR3aa: ASSEQGAHQPQH
v_gene: TRBV10-2
j_gene: TRBJ1-5

CDR3aa: ASSASSSVDTQY
v_gene: TRBV9
j_gene: TRBJ2-3

CDR3aa: ASSLGGRVHEQF
v_gene: TRBV5-4
j_gene: TRBJ2-1

CDR3aa: ASSQGFRKGRGNQPQH
v_gene: TRBV4-1
j_gene: TRBJ1-5

CDR3aa: SASSAGTGELF
v_gene: TRBV20-1
j_gene: TRBJ2-2

CDR3aa: ASSLLGTSGLNEQF
v_gene: TRBV7-3
j_gene: TRBJ2-1